The following is a TCR beta chain sequence with its context. The protocol was immunoSEQ multiplex PCR, while the TCRdb copy is restricted to in-frame clones and leaves out a portion. This sample has 120,000 or so clones, with about 85% found just once. These data belong to a study of T cell responses to AZD1222 COVID-19 vaccine. This TCR was sampled from an adult in good health. Material: peripheral blood, obtained on day 0 of AZD1222 vaccination.

The CDR3 sequence: CASSLGDRTEAFF. In DNA, the CDR3 is TGTGCCAGCAGCTTGGGGGACCGCACTGAAGCTTTCTTT. This chain links TRBV5-5 with TRBJ1-1, with a tentative D call TRBD1 (5 bases). Germline V gives CDR1 SGHKS, CDR2 YYEKEE (reference sequence). This CDR3 is built from 13 residues. V was trimmed by 0 bases and J by 4 bases, leaving 7 bases between them.